This TCR beta chain was profiled in a study of multiple sclerosis patients with progressive multifocal leukoencephalopathy. The protocol was immunoSEQ multiplex PCR, while the TCRdb copy is restricted to in-frame clones and leaves out a portion. The sample has around 25,000 clones; around 93% are singletons. With regard to this clone: The antigen is unknown.

The CDR3 has 13 residues. Germline V lookup: CDR1 SGHTA, CDR2 FQGTGA. V lost 8 bases, J lost 1 base, and 11 bases lay in between. Noted time point: approximately 12 months of natalizumab therapy. Points from the study as a whole: Expanded clones at PML onset predated and persisted through natalizumab therapy.

J is TRBJ1-1 and V is TRBV7-3; the D gene is possibly TRBD1 (5 bases). The receptor comes from a man aged 30-40 years with multiple sclerosis. The sample in question was PBMCs, obtained from a patient treated with natalizumab. The CDR3: CASGTDTNTEAFF. Here the CDR3 DNA reads TGTGCCAGCGGGACGGATACGAACACTGAAGCTTTCTTT. The full variable domain, with the rest looked up from reference TRBV7-3 and TRBJ1-1, is GAGVSQTPSNKVTEKGKYVELRCDPISGHTALYWYRQSLGQGPEFLIYFQGTGAADDSGLPNDRFFAVRPEGSVSTLKIQRTERGDSAVYLCASGTDTNTEAFFGQGTRLTVV.